This TCR beta chain is from a study of CD8+ T cells in alopecia areata. Overall study context: Tofacitinib treatment spanned 6 to 18 months, with 6 months off drug afterward.

It was cDNA, reverse transcribed from extracted RNA, that served as the sequencing template. Data came from immunoSEQ multiplex PCR; TCRdb stores just in-frame clones and leaves some out. The profile shows roughly 250,000 clones, approximately 61% of them singletons. Sorting from PBMCs produced CD4+ and CD8+ T cells. About this clone: Other DNA sequences in this specimen translate into the identical CDR3.

Per germline, CDR1 KGHSH and CDR2 LQKENI. Trimming at V came to 4 bases and at J to 2 bases, leaving 3 bases not matched to a gene. CDR3 length equals 14 residues. This TCR was recovered from a human donor with alopecia areata. The specimen comprised CD4+ T cells sorted from blood, sampled at week 0. The chain employs TRBV18 and TRBJ2-7, with 9 bases fitting TRBD1. The CDR3 bases are TGTGCCAGCTCACGGGGACAGGGTACCTACGAGCAGTACTTC. Amino acids: CASSRGQGTYEQYF.